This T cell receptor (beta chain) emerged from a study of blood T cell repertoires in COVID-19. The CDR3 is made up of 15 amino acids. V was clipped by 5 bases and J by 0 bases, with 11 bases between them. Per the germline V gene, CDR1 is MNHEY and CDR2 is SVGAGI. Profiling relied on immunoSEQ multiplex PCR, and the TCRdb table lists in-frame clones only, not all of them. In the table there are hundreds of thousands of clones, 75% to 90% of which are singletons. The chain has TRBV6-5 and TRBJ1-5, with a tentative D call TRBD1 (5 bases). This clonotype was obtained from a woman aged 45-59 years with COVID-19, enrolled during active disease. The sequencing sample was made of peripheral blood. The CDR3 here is CASSRGADSNQPQHF. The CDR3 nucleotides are TGTGCCAGCAGTCGCGGGGCCGATAGCAATCAGCCCCAGCATTTT.